These 16 T cell receptor beta chains were sequenced from one sample in a study of blood T cell repertoires in COVID-19. The method was immunoSEQ multiplex PCR; TCRdb's version includes in-frame clones alone and lacks a portion of them. This sample carries about 59,000 clones, less than 80% of them seen once, and the ten largest clones take 8.5% to 10%. The sample taken for sequencing was peripheral blood. The receptor source for this set is a human donor in a cohort sampled during active COVID-19.

This clone has a handful of counts. The V gene is TRBV15, the J gene TRBJ1-1, with a tentative D call TRBD1 (5 bases). Per germline, CDR1 LNHNV and CDR2 YYDKDF (reference sequence). The CDR3 has 14 amino acids. V was clipped by 6 bases and J by 6 bases, with 17 bases between them. CDR3: CATRGGTGLSEAFF. CDR3 DNA sequence: TGTGCCACCAGGGGCGGGACGGGTCTCTCTGAAGCTTTCTTT.

The chain carries TRBV5-1 and TRBJ2-3; TRBD2 might be the D (5 bases). The CDR3 contains 16 residues. V lost 1 base and J 0 bases, leaving 12 bases between the germline ends. From germline, CDR1 is SGHRS and CDR2 YFSETQ. The CDR3 reads CASSLSGRGSTDTQYF. CDR3 in DNA: TGCGCCAGCAGCTTGTCGGGTAGAGGGAGCACAGATACGCAGTATTTT.

V gene TRBV7-2 combines with J gene TRBJ1-1; D is possibly TRBD1 (5 bases). CDR3 length: 14 residues. The germline V gene has CDR1 SGHTA and CDR2 FQGNSA. The germline V and J ends were trimmed by 1 base and 1 base, with 7 bases remaining between them. CDR3 coding DNA: TGTGCCAGCAGCTTAGATGACAGGAACACTGAAGCTTTCTTT. Translation: CASSLDDRNTEAFF.

The chain joins TRBV3-1 (or the pseudogene TRBV3-2) to TRBJ2-7; D is undetermined. The CDR3 totals 18 residues. Germline loops: CDR1 LGHDT, CDR2 YNNKEL (reference sequence). Trimming removed 4 bases at V and 0 bases at J, with 22 bases between. The CDR3 DNA reads TGTGCCAGCAGCCCAATTACCTTCGATTCCGTCAGCTCCTACGAGCAGTACTTC. Encoded protein: CASSPITFDSVSSYEQYF.

Concerning this clone itself: The sample contains more than one DNA sequence encoding this CDR3. J is TRBJ2-7 and V is TRBV28; 8 positions agree with TRBD2. CDR1 MDHEN and CDR2 SYDVKM come from the germline V gene. The CDR3 length is 15 residues. V lost 6 bases to trimming and J lost 2 bases; unmatched junction nucleotides: 9. The CDR3 loop is CASSSPAGGPYEQYF. The CDR3 nucleotides are TGTGCCAGCAGCTCTCCGGCGGGAGGCCCCTACGAGCAGTACTTC.

This clone was observed a single time. The gene calls are TRBV27 and TRBJ1-2, with 7 positions matching TRBD1. The CDR3 spans 15 residues. V shed 4 bases, J shed 6 bases, and the junction held 11 bases outside the gene matches. Germline V gives CDR1 MNHEY, CDR2 SMNVEV (reference sequence). The CDR3 DNA reads as TGTGCCAGCAGTTGGACAGGACGGGGGGGAGATGGCTACACCTTC. It is translated as CASSWTGRGGDGYTF.

CDR3 sequence: CASAETGDYEQYF. For the CDR3, the DNA is TGTGCTAGTGCTGAGACGGGAGACTACGAGCAGTACTTC. The rearrangement joins TRBV6-5 to TRBJ2-7; TRBD2 might be the D (6 bases). This CDR3 has 13 amino acids. Per the germline V gene, CDR1 is MNHEY and CDR2 is SVGAGI.

This clone has only one observation. The V call is TRBV7-9, the J call TRBJ1-1, with D perhaps matching TRBD1 (6 bases). CDR1 is SEHNR, CDR2 FQNEAQ, per germline (reference sequence). The CDR3 consists of 14 residues. Trimming removed 5 bases at V and 7 bases at J, with 17 bases between. CDR3 DNA: TGTGCCAGCAGCCCTAATAACAGGGCCGGTGAAGCTTTCTTT. It specifies CASSPNNRAGEAFF.

This clone has a single count. The J gene is TRBJ2-7, the V gene TRBV7-2; 9 bases agree with TRBD2. Germline V gene sequence: CDR1 SGHTA, CDR2 FQGNSA. The CDR3 has 18 residues. V was clipped by 1 base and J by 5 bases; unmatched bases: 15. The DNA of the CDR3 is TGTGCCAGCAGCTTAGACCCTAGCGGGACGGGGGCCTTCCACGAGCAGTACTTC. The encoded protein is CASSLDPSGTGAFHEQYF.

This CDR3 is CASSPRTGGAYEQYF. The CDR3 DNA follows: TGTGCCAGCAGTCCCCGGACAGGGGGCGCGTACGAGCAGTACTTC. V gene TRBV6-5 combines with J gene TRBJ2-7; 11 bases align to TRBD1. V shed 5 bases and J 4 bases; nucleotides not matched to a gene: 7. The CDR3 contains 15 residues. CDR1 is MNHEY and CDR2 is SVGAGI in the germline V gene.

CDR3: CASSYGEPQDTQYF. The CDR3 coding sequence is TGTGCCAGCAGTTACGGGGAGCCCCAAGATACGCAGTATTTT. The chain carries TRBV28 and TRBJ2-3, with D maybe TRBD2 (5 bases). The CDR3 extends over 14 amino acids. Germline loops: CDR1 MDHEN, CDR2 SYDVKM. Deletions cut 4 bases from V and 5 bases from J, with 13 bases between.

J is TRBJ2-2 and V is TRBV7-9; 7 positions match TRBD1. Germline CDR1 SEHNR, CDR2 FQNEAQ (reference sequence). With 7 bases clipped from V and 1 base from J, the junction kept 9 bases outside the gene matches. The CDR3 is made up of 16 amino acids. CDR3 DNA sequence: TGTGCCAGCACCACAGATCGGACAGGGAACACCGGGGAGCTGTTTTTT. Its translation: CASTTDRTGNTGELFF.

The chain carries TRBV29-1 and TRBJ2-4, with TRBD1 matching over 7 bases. The CDR3 has 14 amino acids. The V segment lost 5 bases and the J segment 8 bases; nucleotides outside the gene matches: 12. Per germline, CDR1 SQVTM and CDR2 ANQGSEA. CDR3 sequence (DNA): TGCAGCGTTAAGGACAGGTTGAGTGGGGACATTCAGTACTTC. Residues: CSVKDRLSGDIQYF.

The V call is TRBV7-2, the J call TRBJ2-7; 11 nucleotides agree with TRBD1. Germline loops: CDR1 SGHTA, CDR2 FQGNSA. J was trimmed by 4 bases and V by 0 bases; bases with no gene match: 5. This CDR3 has 16 amino acids. The CDR3 bases are TGTGCCAGCAGCTTAGCCACCGGGACAGGGGGGTACGAGCAGTACTTC. Translation: CASSLATGTGGYEQYF.

The chain uses TRBV4-2 and TRBJ1-2; perhaps TRBD1 as D (5 bases). CDR1 is LGHNA and CDR2 is YNFKEQ in the germline V gene. The CDR3 sequence is 16 residues long. V lost 3 bases and J lost 3, with 17 bases in between. The CDR3 bases are TGTGCCAGCAGCCAGAGGGAGGAAGGGGATTACTATGGCTACACCTTC. It is translated as CASSQREEGDYYGYTF.

This clone came up once. V and J are TRBV14 and TRBJ2-7, with 7 nucleotides matching TRBD1. The CDR3 is 20 residues long. V shed 3 bases and J 0 bases; nucleotides not matched to a gene: 20. Germline CDR1 and CDR2: SGHDN and FVKESK. The chain's CDR3 is CASSHHSTGEVGDSSYEQYF. The CDR3 DNA sequence: TGTGCCAGCAGCCACCACTCCACAGGGGAAGTGGGGGACAGCTCCTACGAGCAGTACTTC.